This T cell receptor beta chain is drawn from a study of T cells in Graves' hyperthyroidism and ophthalmopathy. The study's findings and limits: Most thyroid clonotypes with frequency above 0.001 were detected in blood.

Based on clinical symptoms, serum thyroxine and TRAb, thyroid ultrasound and orbital computed tomography, diagnoses were reached. This clonotype was seen many times. The antigen remains undetermined. TCR beta CDR3 region amplification was performed from RNA transcripts. The study used the HTBI primer set for a first-round RT-PCR of the TCR CDR3. TCRdb analysed the multiplex PCR reads with MiXCR anew, one entry per CDR3 protein. Among about 570,000 distinct CDR3 sequences listed, more than 45% were seen once. Trimming cost V 5 bases and J 3 bases; bases outside gene matches: 7. CDR1 and CDR2 from the germline V gene are PRHDT and FYEKMQ (reference sequence). The CDR3 covers 14 residues.

The clonotype originates from an adult woman with Graves' disease, either hyperthyroidism or ophthalmopathy (not recorded which). The chain employs TRBV13 and TRBJ2-7; 7 bases align to TRBD1. The source material was peripheral blood or thyroid tissue (not recorded which). The CDR3 spells CASSEKGDSYEQYF. The CDR3 DNA reads TGTGCCAGCAGCGAAAAAGGGGACAGCTACGAGCAGTACTTC.